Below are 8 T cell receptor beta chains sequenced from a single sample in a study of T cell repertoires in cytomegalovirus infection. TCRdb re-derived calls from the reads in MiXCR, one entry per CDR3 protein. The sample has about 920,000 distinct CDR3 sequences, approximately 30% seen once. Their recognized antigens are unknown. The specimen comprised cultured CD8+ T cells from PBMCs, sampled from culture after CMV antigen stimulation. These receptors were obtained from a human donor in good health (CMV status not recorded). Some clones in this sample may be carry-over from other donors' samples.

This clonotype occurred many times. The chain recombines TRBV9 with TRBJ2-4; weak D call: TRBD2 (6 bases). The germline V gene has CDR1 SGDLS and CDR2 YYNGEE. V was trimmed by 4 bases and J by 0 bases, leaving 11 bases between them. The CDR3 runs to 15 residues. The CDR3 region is CASSTAGQAKNIQYF. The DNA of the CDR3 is TGTGCCAGCAGCACCGCGGGGCAAGCCAAAAACATTCAGTACTTC.

CDR3 DNA sequence: TGTGCCAGCAACCAACCCGGGTTTCAAGAGACCCAGTACTTC. The encoded protein is CASNQPGFQETQYF. This chain connects TRBV12-3 or TRBV12-4 to TRBJ2-5; D unresolved. V shed 7 bases and J shed 2 bases, with 14 bases lying between them. The CDR3 extends over 14 amino acids.

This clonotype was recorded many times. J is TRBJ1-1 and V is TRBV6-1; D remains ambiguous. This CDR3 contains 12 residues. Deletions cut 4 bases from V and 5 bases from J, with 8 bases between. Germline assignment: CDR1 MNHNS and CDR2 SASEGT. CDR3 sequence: CASSVYRTEAFF. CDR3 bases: TGTGCCAGCAGTGTTTACCGGACTGAAGCTTTCTTT.

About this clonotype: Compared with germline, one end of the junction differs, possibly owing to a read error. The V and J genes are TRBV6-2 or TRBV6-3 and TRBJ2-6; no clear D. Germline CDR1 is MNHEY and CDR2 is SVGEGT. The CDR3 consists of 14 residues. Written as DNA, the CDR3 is TGTGTCAGCAGCTACGCCTCTGGGGCCAACGTCCTGACTTTC. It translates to CVSSYASGANVLTF.

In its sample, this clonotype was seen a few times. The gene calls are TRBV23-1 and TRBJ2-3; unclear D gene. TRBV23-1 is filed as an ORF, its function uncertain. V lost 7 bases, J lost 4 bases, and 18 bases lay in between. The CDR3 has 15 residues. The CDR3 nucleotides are TGCGCCAGCATGTCCTCCGGCCCGAAGGCAGATACGCAGTATTTT. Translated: CASMSSGPKADTQYF.

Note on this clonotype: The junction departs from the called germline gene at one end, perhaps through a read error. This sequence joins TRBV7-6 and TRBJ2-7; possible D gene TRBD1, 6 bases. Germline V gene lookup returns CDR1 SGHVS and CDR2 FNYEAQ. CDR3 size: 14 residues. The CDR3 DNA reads TGTGTCAGCAGCTCGCGGACAGAGATTTACGAGCAGTACTTC. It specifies CVSSSRTEIYEQYF.

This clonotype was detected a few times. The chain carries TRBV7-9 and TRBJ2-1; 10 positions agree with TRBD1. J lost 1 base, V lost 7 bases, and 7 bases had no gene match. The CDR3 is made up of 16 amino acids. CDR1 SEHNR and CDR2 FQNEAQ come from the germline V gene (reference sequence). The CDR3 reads CASTSDRGRSYNEQFF. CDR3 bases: TGTGCCAGCACCTCCGACAGGGGGCGATCCTACAATGAGCAGTTCTTC. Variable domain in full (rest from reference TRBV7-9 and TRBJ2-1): DTGVSQNPRHKITKRGQNVTFRCDPISEHNRLYWYRQTLGQGPEFLTYFQNEAQLEKSRLLSDRFSAERPKGSFSTLEIQRTEQGDSAMYLCASTSDRGRSYNEQFFGPGTRLTVL.

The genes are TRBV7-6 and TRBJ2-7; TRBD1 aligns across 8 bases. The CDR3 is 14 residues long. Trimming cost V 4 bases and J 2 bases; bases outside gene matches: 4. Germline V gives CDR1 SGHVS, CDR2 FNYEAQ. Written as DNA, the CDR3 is TGTGCCAGCAGCTCGGGACAGGCAACCTACGAGCAGTACGTC. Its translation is CASSSGQATYEQYV.